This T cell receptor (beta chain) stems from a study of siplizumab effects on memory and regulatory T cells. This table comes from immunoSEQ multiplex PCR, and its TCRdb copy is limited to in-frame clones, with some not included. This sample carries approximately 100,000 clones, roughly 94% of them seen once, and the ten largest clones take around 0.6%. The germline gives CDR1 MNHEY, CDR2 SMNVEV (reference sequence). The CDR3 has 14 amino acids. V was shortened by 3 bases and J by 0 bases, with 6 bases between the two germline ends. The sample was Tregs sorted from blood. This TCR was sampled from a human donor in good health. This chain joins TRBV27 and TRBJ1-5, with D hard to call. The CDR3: CASSLVHSNQPQHF. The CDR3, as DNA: TGTGCCAGCAGTTTGGTACATAGCAATCAGCCCCAGCATTTT.